Below, 28 T cell receptor beta chains from the same sample are listed, as sequenced in a study of OX40 agonist ivuxolimab in advanced cancers. Sequencing used immunoSEQ multiplex PCR; TCRdb keeps in-frame clones, though not all of them. Of fewer than 30,000 clones listed, roughly 84% were seen once; the top ten hold roughly a sixth. Sequencing was performed on CD4+ or CD8+ T cells sorted from blood, taken in a trial of the OX40 agonist ivuxolimab. These receptors originate from an adult with an advanced solid tumor such as melanoma, head and neck, liver or kidney cancer.

The chain has TRBV5-1 and TRBJ2-3; tentative D call: TRBD2 (5 bases). Trimming stripped 3 bases from V and 0 bases from J, with 11 bases between. Per germline, CDR1 SGHRS and CDR2 YFSETQ. The CDR3 length is 15 residues. The CDR3 sequence: CASSSAVTSTDTQYF. CDR3 bases: TGCGCCAGCAGCTCAGCGGTTACTAGCACAGATACGCAGTATTTT.

The chain carries TRBV28 and TRBJ1-3, with a tentative D call TRBD1 (5 bases). Germline CDR1 MDHEN, CDR2 SYDVKM. Between the trimmed V and J ends, which lost 6 bases and 0 bases, there was a span of 12 bases. The CDR3 length is 15 residues. This CDR3 is CASRPDSFSGNTIYF. The CDR3 nucleotides are TGTGCCAGCAGACCTGACAGCTTCTCTGGAAACACCATATATTTT.

The chain couples TRBV2 to TRBJ1-2; D is unresolved. CDR3 length equals 13 residues. With 4 bases removed from V and 4 bases from J, the gap between germline ends came to 10 bases. Germline V lookup: CDR1 SNHLY, CDR2 FYNNEI. The CDR3 loop reads CASSGPGSYGYTF. CDR3 DNA: TGTGCCAGCAGTGGTCCGGGGTCCTATGGCTACACCTTC.

The CDR3 spells CASMEGRLNTEAFF. The CDR3 bases are TGTGCCAGTATGGAGGGGCGACTTAACACTGAAGCTTTCTTT. The rearrangement uses TRBV19 and TRBJ1-1, with D maybe TRBD1 (5 bases). The CDR3 sequence is 14 residues long. Germline V gene lookup returns CDR1 LNHDA and CDR2 SQIVND (reference sequence). V was pared by 7 bases and J by 2 bases, with 14 bases between. The full variable domain, its missing parts supplied by reference TRBV19 and TRBJ1-1, is DGGITQSPKYLFRKEGQNVTLSCEQNLNHDAMYWYRQDPGQGLRLIYYSQIVNDFQKGDIAEGYSVSREKKESFPLTVTSAQKNPTAFYLCASMEGRLNTEAFFGQGTRLTVV.

This clone was seen only a few times. This rearrangement joins TRBV18 to TRBJ1-1; weak D call: TRBD1 (5 bases). Germline V gene data show CDR1 as KGHSH and CDR2 as LQKENI. With 3 bases removed from V and 4 bases from J, the gap between germline ends came to 12 bases. This CDR3 region has 14 residues. The chain's CDR3 is CASSPTDQSTEAFF. CDR3 nucleotide sequence: TGTGCCAGCTCACCGACAGATCAGAGCACTGAAGCTTTCTTT.

The chain recombines TRBV5-5 with TRBJ2-7, with D maybe TRBD2 (5 bases). The CDR3 loop spans 13 amino acids. Germline V gives CDR1 SGHKS, CDR2 YYEKEE (reference sequence). V was pared by 1 base and J by 5 bases, with 10 bases between. The CDR3 here is CASSLFSGNEQYF. The CDR3 bases are TGTGCCAGCAGCTTGTTCTCGGGGAACGAGCAGTACTTC.

This chain joins TRBV2 and TRBJ2-4; D unresolved. In germline, CDR1 is SNHLY, CDR2 FYNNEI. Trimming cost V 7 bases and J 6 bases, with 7 bases left between them. The CDR3 spans 11 residues. CDR3 nucleotide sequence: TGTGCCAGCATCTGGGGAAACATTCAGTACTTC. Its translation: CASIWGNIQYF.

The chain couples TRBV6-5 to TRBJ1-1; possible D gene TRBD1, 6 bases. This CDR3 comprises 15 residues. V was clipped by 0 bases and J by 1 base, with 9 bases between them. Germline loops: CDR1 MNHEY, CDR2 SVGAGI. The CDR3 loop is CASSYSTGRNTEAFF. CDR3 sequence (DNA): TGTGCCAGCAGTTACTCAACAGGGCGGAACACTGAAGCTTTCTTT.

This clone was seen a handful of times. CDR3 loop: CASSLQPVSYNEQFF. The CDR3 nucleotides are TGTGCCAGCAGTTTGCAGCCCGTTTCGTACAATGAGCAGTTCTTC. V usage is TRBV27 and J usage is TRBJ2-1, with unresolved D. Germline V lookup: CDR1 MNHEY, CDR2 SMNVEV (reference sequence). This CDR3 has 15 amino acids. V was clipped by 3 bases and J by 4 bases, with 13 bases between them.

The V gene is TRBV5-8, the J gene TRBJ2-1, with TRBD2 identical over 14 bases. The CDR3 loop spans 19 amino acids. Germline-derived CDR1 and CDR2 are SGHTS and YDEGEE. The junction had 9 bases not matched to a gene; V was cut back by 4 bases and J by 0 bases. The CDR3 sequence is CASSLGLAGELTSYNEQFF. Written as DNA, the CDR3 is TGTGCCAGCAGCCTGGGACTAGCGGGAGAGCTTACCTCCTACAATGAGCAGTTCTTC.

This clone was counted only a few times. The chain joins TRBV2 to TRBJ2-7; D gene ambiguous. This CDR3 has 12 amino acids. V was shortened by 5 bases and J by 1 base, with 6 bases between the two germline ends. CDR1 and CDR2 (germline): SNHLY, FYNNEI. The DNA for the CDR3 is TGTGCCAGCAGTAGCCTATCCTACGAGCAGTACTTC. It encodes CASSSLSYEQYF.

The V call is TRBV9, the J call TRBJ2-7, with TRBD1 identical over 9 bases. Germline V CDR1 and CDR2: SGDLS, YYNGEE. This CDR3 region has 15 residues. V lost 0 bases, J lost 3 bases, and 4 bases stayed unmatched. Here the CDR3 reads CASSVAGQGGYEQYF. The CDR3 DNA reads as TGTGCCAGCAGCGTAGCGGGACAGGGAGGCTACGAGCAGTACTTC.

This chain connects TRBV6-5 to TRBJ1-1; 10 positions agree with TRBD1. The junction had 5 bases not matched to a gene; V was cut back by 5 bases and J by 5 bases. Germline CDR1 is MNHEY and CDR2 is SVGAGI. This CDR3 is built from 14 residues. CDR3 sequence: CASSETGGRTEAFF. CDR3 DNA: TGTGCCAGCAGTGAGACAGGGGGCCGGACTGAAGCTTTCTTT.

The rearrangement joins TRBV10-2 to TRBJ2-3; D tentatively reads TRBD1 or TRBD2 (5 bases each). The CDR3 has 14 residues. Trimming left V 10 bases short and J 4 bases short, with 18 bases between. Germline CDR1 and CDR2: WSHSY and SAAADI. The CDR3 protein is CATAPGSPADTQYF. The CDR3 DNA follows: TGCGCCACAGCGCCAGGGAGTCCGGCAGATACGCAGTATTTT.

V and J are TRBV27 and TRBJ2-7, with TRBD2 matching over 8 bases. Losses at the gene ends were 5 bases for V and 2 bases for J; bases not matched to a gene: 11. The length of the CDR3 is 16 residues. CDR1 is MNHEY, CDR2 SMNVEV, per germline (reference sequence). The CDR3, as DNA: TGTGCCAGCAGTCCCATCCGATTAGCGGGAACCTACGAGCAGTACTTC. Translation: CASSPIRLAGTYEQYF.

The chain couples TRBV11-2 to TRBJ1-2; D not resolved. CDR3 length: 14 amino acids. V shed 4 bases and J shed 4 bases, with 13 bases lying between them. Germline V gives CDR1 SGHAT, CDR2 FQNNGV. This chain's CDR3 is CASSSGRAPYGYTF. The DNA of the CDR3 is TGTGCCAGCAGCTCCGGTAGGGCCCCCTATGGCTACACCTTC.

The chain has TRBV19 and TRBJ2-1; TRBD2 aligns across 15 bases. The CDR3 consists of 16 residues. After removal of 5 bases from V and 4 bases from J, the junction contained 3 bases not matched to a gene. The germline CDR1 and CDR2 sequences are LNHDA and SQIVND (reference sequence). CDR3 bases: TGTGCCAGTAGTCTAGGACTAGCGGGGGGGTACAATGAGCAGTTCTTC. Translation: CASSLGLAGGYNEQFF.

The V gene is TRBV7-8, the J gene TRBJ2-7; 11 bases line up with TRBD2. Losses at the gene ends were 3 bases for V and 4 bases for J; bases not matched to a gene: 8. This CDR3 is 16 amino acids long. CDR1 SGHVS and CDR2 FQNEAQ come from the germline V gene. The CDR3 loop reads CASSLGPGLAVYEQYF. DNA of the CDR3: TGTGCCAGCAGCTTGGGGCCGGGACTAGCGGTATACGAGCAGTACTTC. Looking up the rest from reference TRBV7-8 and TRBJ2-7 gives the full variable domain: GAGVSQSPRYKVAKRGQDVALRCDPISGHVSLFWYQQALGQGPEFLTYFQNEAQLDKSGLPSDRFFAERPEGSVSTLKIQRTQQEDSAVYLCASSLGPGLAVYEQYFGPGTRLTVT.

V and J are TRBV19 and TRBJ2-7, with a weak D call TRBD1 (6 bases). The germline V gene encodes CDR1 LNHDA and CDR2 SQIVND (reference sequence). V lost 7 bases and J 3 bases, leaving 16 bases between the germline ends. This CDR3 comprises 14 residues. Here the CDR3 DNA reads TGTGCCAGTACAGCCAGGGGCCCCTACTACGAGCAGTACTTC. Translated: CASTARGPYYEQYF.

This chain joins TRBV29-1 and TRBJ1-2; the D gene is possibly TRBD1 (5 bases). The CDR3 length is 14 residues. V shed 1 base and J shed 5 bases, with 14 bases lying between them. Germline assignment: CDR1 SQVTM and CDR2 ANQGSEA. The CDR3 here is CSVEVSGTVYGYTF. For the CDR3, the DNA is TGCAGCGTTGAAGTGTCAGGGACGGTGTATGGCTACACCTTC.

V usage is TRBV7-6 and J usage is TRBJ2-5; a weak D match, TRBD1 (6 bases). CDR1 SGHVS and CDR2 FNYEAQ come from the germline V gene. V gave up 2 bases and J gave up 4 bases, with 14 bases separating them. CDR3 size: 15 residues. CDR3 region: CASSLTAGTPETQYF. The DNA of the CDR3 is TGTGCCAGCAGCTTAACAGCCGGGACACCAGAGACCCAGTACTTC.

V usage is TRBV6-1 and J usage is TRBJ1-5; D remains unclear. CDR3 length: 11 residues. CDR1 and CDR2 (germline): MNHNS, SASEGT. Trimming took off 6 bases at V and 3 bases at J, with 3 bases between the two ends. CDR3 protein: CASSNNQPQHF. The CDR3 DNA reads TGTGCCAGCAGCAACAATCAGCCCCAGCATTTT.

This rearrangement joins TRBV11-2 to TRBJ2-1, with 9 positions matching TRBD2. Germline V lookup: CDR1 SGHAT, CDR2 FQNNGV. The V segment lost 1 base and the J segment 5 bases; nucleotides outside the gene matches: 6. The CDR3 is 16 amino acids. The CDR3 nucleotides read TGTGCCAGCAGCTTAGGATATAGCGGGGGCCACAATGAGCAGTTCTTC. Amino acid sequence: CASSLGYSGGHNEQFF.

The chain has TRBV2 and TRBJ2-2; 11 bases agree with TRBD1. With V trimmed by 4 bases and J by 6 bases, 7 bases remained unmatched. Germline V gene data show CDR1 as SNHLY and CDR2 as FYNNEI. The CDR3 is 16 residues long. The CDR3 loop reads CASSVPPGQGAGELFF. The CDR3 DNA reads TGTGCCAGCAGTGTTCCACCGGGACAGGGGGCCGGGGAGCTGTTTTTT. Complete variable domain (other parts from reference TRBV2 and TRBJ2-2): EPEVTQTPSHQVTQMGQEVILRCVPISNHLYFYWYRQILGQKVEFLVSFYNNEISEKSEIFDDQFSVERPDGSNFTLKIRSTKLEDSAMYFCASSVPPGQGAGELFFGEGSRLTVL.

This sequence joins TRBV14 and TRBJ2-5, with 8 bases lining up with TRBD1. V shed 4 bases, J shed 6 bases, and the junction held 4 bases outside the gene matches. The CDR3 loop spans 13 amino acids. Germline CDR1 is SGHDN and CDR2 is FVKESK. The CDR3 loop reads CASSLWTGQTQYF. The CDR3 DNA is TGTGCCAGCAGCCTGTGGACAGGGCAGACCCAGTACTTC.

This clone came up a few times. The DNA for the CDR3 is TGTGCCAGCAGTCCCCTAGGGACAGTTGGCCTAAATCCTCTATACGGCTACACCTTC. This codes for CASSPLGTVGLNPLYGYTF. V usage is TRBV28 and J usage is TRBJ1-2; 7 bases match TRBD1. The CDR3 extends over 19 amino acids. In germline, CDR1 is MDHEN, CDR2 SYDVKM. J gave up 8 bases and V 5 bases, and 26 bases lay outside the gene matches.

V is TRBV11-2 and J is TRBJ1-1; D gene uncertain. This CDR3 is 14 amino acids long. Trimming took off 1 base at V and 5 bases at J, with 11 bases between the two ends. Germline lookup yields CDR1 SGHAT and CDR2 FQNNGV. The CDR3 coding sequence is TGTGCCAGCAGCTTAGTCCCGGGGAGTACTGAAGCTTTCTTT. Translation: CASSLVPGSTEAFF.

The rearrangement links TRBV11-2 to TRBJ1-4; no clear D gene. Germline loops: CDR1 SGHAT, CDR2 FQNNGV. V shed 5 bases and J shed 6 bases, with 16 bases lying between them. The CDR3 contains 15 residues. CDR3 residues: CASSPYPGTDEKLFF. CDR3 coding DNA: TGTGCCAGCAGCCCTTACCCCGGTACTGATGAAAAACTGTTTTTT. Looking up the rest from reference TRBV11-2 and TRBJ1-4 gives the full variable domain: EAGVAQSPRYKIIEKRQSVAFWCNPISGHATLYWYQQILGQGPKLLIQFQNNGVVDDSQLPKDRFSAERLKGVDSTLKIQPAKLEDSAVYLCASSPYPGTDEKLFFGSGTQLSVL.